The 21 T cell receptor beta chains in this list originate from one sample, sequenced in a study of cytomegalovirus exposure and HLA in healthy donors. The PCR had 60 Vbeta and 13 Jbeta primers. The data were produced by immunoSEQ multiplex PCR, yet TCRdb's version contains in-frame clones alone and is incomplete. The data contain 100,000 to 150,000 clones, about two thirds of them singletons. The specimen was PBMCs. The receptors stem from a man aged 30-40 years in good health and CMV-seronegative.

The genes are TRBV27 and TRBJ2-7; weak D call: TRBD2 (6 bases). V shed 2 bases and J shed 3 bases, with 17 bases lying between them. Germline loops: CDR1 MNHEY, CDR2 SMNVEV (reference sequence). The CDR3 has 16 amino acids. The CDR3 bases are TGTGCCAGCAGTTTAACCCCCTCGGGACTCTACTACGAGCAGTACTTC. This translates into CASSLTPSGLYYEQYF.

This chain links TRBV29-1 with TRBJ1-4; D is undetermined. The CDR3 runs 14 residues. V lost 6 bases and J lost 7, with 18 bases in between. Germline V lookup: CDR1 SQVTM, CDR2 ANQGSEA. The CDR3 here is CSVRGWEGSEKLFF. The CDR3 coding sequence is TGCAGCGTACGCGGGTGGGAGGGAAGTGAAAAACTGTTTTTT.

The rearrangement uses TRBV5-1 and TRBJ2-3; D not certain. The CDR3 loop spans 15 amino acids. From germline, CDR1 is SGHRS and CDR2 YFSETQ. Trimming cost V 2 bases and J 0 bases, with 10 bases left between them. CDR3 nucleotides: TGCGCCAGCAGCTTACAGATTTCTAGCACAGATACGCAGTATTTT. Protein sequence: CASSLQISSTDTQYF.

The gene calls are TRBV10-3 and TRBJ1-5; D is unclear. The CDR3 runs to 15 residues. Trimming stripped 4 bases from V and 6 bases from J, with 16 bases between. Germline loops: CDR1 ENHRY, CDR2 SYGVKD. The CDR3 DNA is TGTGCCATCAGTGGGGCGGCAGACGGAGGTCAGCCCCAGCATTTT. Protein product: CAISGAADGGQPQHF.

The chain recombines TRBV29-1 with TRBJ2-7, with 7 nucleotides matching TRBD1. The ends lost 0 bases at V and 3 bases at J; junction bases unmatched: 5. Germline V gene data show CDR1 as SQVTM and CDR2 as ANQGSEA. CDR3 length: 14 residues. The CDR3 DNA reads TGCAGCGTTGAAGATTGGCAGGGGGACTACGAGCAGTACTTC. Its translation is CSVEDWQGDYEQYF.

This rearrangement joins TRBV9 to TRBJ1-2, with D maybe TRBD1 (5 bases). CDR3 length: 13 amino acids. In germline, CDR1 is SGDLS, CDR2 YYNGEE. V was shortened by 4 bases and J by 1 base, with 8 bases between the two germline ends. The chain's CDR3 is CASSPQGNYGYTF. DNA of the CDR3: TGTGCCAGCAGCCCCCAGGGTAACTATGGCTACACCTTC.

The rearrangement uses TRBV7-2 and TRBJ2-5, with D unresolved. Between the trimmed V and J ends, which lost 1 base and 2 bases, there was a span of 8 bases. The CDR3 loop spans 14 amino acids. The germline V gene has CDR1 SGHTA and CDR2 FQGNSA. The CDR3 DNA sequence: TGTGCCAGCAGCTTAGATGCAGTACAAGAGACCCAGTACTTC. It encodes CASSLDAVQETQYF.

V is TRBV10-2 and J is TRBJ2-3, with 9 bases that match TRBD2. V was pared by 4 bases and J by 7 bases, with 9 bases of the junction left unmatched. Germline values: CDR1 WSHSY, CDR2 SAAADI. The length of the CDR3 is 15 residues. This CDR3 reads CASSGSGGPTNTQYF. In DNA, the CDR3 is TGCGCCAGCAGTGGAAGCGGGGGGCCGACTAATACGCAGTATTTT.

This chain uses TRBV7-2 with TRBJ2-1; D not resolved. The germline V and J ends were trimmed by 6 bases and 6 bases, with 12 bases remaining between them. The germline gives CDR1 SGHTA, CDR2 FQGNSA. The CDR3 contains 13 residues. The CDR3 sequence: CASSPVETNEQFF. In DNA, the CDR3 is TGTGCCAGCAGTCCTGTGGAGACCAATGAGCAGTTCTTC.

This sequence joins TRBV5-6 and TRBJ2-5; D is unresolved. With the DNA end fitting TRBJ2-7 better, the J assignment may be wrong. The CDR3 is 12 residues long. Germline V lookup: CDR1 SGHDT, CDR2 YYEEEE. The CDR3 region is CASSLNTYEQYF. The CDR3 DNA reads TGTGCCAGCAGCTTGAATACTTACGAGCAGTACTTC.

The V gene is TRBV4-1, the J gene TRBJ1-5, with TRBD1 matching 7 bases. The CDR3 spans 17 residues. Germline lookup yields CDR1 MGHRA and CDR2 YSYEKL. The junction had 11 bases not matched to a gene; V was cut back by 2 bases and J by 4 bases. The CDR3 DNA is TGCGCCAGCAGCCAAAGGGTAACAGGGGTGGGAAATCAGCCCCAGCATTTT. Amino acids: CASSQRVTGVGNQPQHF.

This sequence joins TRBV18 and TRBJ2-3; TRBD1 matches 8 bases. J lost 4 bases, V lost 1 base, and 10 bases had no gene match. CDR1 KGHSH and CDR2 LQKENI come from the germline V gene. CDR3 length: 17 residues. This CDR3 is CASSPQIGQGESDTQYF. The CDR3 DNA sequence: TGTGCCAGCTCACCACAAATCGGACAGGGCGAGTCAGATACGCAGTATTTT.

CDR3 sequence (DNA): TGCGCCAGCAGCTTGGCCAGGACTAGAGCGGGGTCCTACGAGCAGTACTTC. Translating it yields CASSLARTRAGSYEQYF. J is TRBJ2-5 and V is TRBV5-1; 7 positions agree with TRBD2. The closer fit of TRBJ2-7 to the DNA end suggests the J call may be wrong. The CDR3 has 17 residues. Germline V lookup: CDR1 SGHRS, CDR2 YFSETQ.

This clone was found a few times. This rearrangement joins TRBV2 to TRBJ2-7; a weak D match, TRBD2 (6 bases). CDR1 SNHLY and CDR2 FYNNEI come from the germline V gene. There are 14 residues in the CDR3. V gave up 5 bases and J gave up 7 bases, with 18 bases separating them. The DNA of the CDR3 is TGTGCCAGCAGTATAGAGACGGCGGCGGGGGAGCAGTACTTC. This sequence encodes CASSIETAAGEQYF. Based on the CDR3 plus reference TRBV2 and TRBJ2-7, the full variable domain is EPEVTQTPSHQVTQMGQEVILRCVPISNHLYFYWYRQILGQKVEFLVSFYNNEISEKSEIFDDQFSVERPDGSNFTLKIRSTKLEDSAMYFCASSIETAAGEQYFGPGTRLTVT.

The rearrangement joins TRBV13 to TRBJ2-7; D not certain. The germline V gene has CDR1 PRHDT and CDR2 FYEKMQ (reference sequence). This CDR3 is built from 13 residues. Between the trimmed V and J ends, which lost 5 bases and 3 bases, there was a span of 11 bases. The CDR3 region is CASSPPPYYEQYF. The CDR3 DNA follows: TGTGCCAGCAGCCCCCCCCCGTACTACGAGCAGTACTTC. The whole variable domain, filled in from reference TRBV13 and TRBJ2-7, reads AAGVIQSPRHLIKEKRETATLKCYPIPRHDTVYWYQQGPGQDPQFLISFYEKMQSDKGSIPDRFSAQQFSDYHSELNMSSLELGDSALYFCASSPPPYYEQYFGPGTRLTVT.

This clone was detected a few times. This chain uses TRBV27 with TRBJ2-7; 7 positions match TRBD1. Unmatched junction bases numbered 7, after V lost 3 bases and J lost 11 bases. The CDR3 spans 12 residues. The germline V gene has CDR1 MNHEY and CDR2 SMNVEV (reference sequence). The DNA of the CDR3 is TGTGCCAGCAGTTTCAGACAGGGCGCCAAGTACTTC. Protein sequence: CASSFRQGAKYF.

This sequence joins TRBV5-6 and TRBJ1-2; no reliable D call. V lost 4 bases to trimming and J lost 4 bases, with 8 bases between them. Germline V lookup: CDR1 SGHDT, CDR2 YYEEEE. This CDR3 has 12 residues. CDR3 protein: CASSGGVYGYTF. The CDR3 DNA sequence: TGTGCCAGCAGCGGAGGAGTCTATGGCTACACCTTC.

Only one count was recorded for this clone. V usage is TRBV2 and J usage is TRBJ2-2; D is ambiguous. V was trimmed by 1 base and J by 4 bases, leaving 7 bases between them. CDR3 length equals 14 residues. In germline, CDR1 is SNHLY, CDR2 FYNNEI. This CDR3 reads CASSEDPGTGELFF. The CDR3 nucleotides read TGTGCCAGCAGTGAAGACCCGGGCACCGGGGAGCTGTTTTTT.

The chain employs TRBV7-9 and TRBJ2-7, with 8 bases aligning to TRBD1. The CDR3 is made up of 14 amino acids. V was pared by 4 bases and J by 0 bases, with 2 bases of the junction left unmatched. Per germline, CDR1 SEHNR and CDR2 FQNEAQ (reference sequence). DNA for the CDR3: TGTGCCAGCAGCTCACAGGGGGACTCCTACGAGCAGTACTTC. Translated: CASSSQGDSYEQYF.

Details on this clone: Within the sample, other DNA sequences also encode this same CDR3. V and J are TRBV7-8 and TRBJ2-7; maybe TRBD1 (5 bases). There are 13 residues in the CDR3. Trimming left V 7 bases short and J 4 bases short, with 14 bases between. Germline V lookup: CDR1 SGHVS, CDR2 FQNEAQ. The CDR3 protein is CASNKGPAYEQYF. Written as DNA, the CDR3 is TGTGCCAGCAACAAGGGGCCGGCATACGAGCAGTACTTC.

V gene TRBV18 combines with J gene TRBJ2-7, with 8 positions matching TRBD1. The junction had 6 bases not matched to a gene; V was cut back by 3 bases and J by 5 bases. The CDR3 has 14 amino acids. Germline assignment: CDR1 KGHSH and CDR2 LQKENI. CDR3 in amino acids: CASSPLAGGNEQYF. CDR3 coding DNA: TGTGCCAGCTCACCTTTAGCAGGGGGCAACGAGCAGTACTTC.